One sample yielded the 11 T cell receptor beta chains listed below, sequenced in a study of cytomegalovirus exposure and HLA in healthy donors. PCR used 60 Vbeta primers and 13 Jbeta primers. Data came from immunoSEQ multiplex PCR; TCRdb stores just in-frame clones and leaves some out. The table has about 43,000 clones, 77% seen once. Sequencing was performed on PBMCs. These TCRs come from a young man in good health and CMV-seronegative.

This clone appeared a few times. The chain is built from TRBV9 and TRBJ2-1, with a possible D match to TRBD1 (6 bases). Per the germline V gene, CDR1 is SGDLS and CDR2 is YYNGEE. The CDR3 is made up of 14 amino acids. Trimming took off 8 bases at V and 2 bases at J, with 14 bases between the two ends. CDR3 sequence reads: CASSRDTAYNEQFF. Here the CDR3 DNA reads TGTGCCAGTTCTCGGGACACGGCCTACAATGAGCAGTTCTTC.

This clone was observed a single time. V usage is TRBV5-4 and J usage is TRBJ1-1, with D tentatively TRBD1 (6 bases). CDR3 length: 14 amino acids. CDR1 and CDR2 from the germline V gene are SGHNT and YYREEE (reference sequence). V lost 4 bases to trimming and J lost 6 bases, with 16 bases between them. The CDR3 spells CASSVNRVMAEAFF. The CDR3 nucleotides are TGTGCCAGCAGCGTTAACAGGGTTATGGCTGAAGCTTTCTTT.

This chain's CDR3 is CASRGTGGGQPQHF. For the CDR3, the DNA is TGTGCCAGCAGAGGGACAGGGGGCGGACAGCCCCAGCATTTT. The rearrangement uses TRBV27 and TRBJ1-5; 12 bases are a match to TRBD1. Germline V gene sequence: CDR1 MNHEY, CDR2 SMNVEV (reference sequence). The CDR3 is 14 residues long. Germline trimming cut 6 bases from V and 7 bases from J; bases unmatched to any gene: 4.

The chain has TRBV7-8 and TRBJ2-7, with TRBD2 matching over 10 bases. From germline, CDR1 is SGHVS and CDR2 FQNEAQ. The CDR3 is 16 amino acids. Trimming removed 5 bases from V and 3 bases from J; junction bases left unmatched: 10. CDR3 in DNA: TGTGCCAGCAGCCCGGCCTTATTAGCGGGAGGCTACGAGCAGTACTTC. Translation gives CASSPALLAGGYEQYF.

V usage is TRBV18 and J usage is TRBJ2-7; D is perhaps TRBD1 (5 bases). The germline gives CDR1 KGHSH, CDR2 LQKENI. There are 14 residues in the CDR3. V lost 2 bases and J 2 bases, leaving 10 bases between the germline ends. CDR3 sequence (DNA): TGTGCCAGCTCACCATCGCAGGGTCCCTACGAGCAGTACTTC. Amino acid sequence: CASSPSQGPYEQYF.

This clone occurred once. CDR3 amino acids: CASSLQGRNTEAFF. The CDR3 nucleotides read TGTGCCAGCAGCTTACAGGGGAGGAACACTGAAGCTTTCTTT. The chain links TRBV7-2 to TRBJ1-1; tentative D call: TRBD1 (6 bases). V shed 2 bases and J shed 1 base, with 8 bases lying between them. Germline CDR1 and CDR2: SGHTA and FQGNSA. The CDR3 extends over 14 amino acids.

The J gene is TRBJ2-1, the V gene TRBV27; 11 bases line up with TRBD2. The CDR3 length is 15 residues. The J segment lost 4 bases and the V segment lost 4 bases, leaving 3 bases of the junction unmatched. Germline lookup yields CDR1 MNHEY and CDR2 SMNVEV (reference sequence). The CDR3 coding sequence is TGTGCCAGCAGTTCGTTAGCGGGAGGGTACAATGAGCAGTTCTTC. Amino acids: CASSSLAGGYNEQFF.

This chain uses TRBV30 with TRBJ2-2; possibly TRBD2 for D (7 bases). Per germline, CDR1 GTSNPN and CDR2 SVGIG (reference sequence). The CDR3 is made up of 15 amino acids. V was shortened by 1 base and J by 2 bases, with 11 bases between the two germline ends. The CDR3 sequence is CAWSAAGANTGELFF. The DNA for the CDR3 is TGTGCCTGGAGTGCCGCGGGGGCAAACACCGGGGAGCTGTTTTTT.

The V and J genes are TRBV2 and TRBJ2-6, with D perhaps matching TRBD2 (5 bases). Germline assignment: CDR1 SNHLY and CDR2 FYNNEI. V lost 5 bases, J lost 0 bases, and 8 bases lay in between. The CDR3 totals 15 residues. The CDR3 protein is CASSRTDSGANVLTF. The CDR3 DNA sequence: TGTGCCAGCAGTCGGACTGACTCTGGGGCCAACGTCCTGACTTTC.

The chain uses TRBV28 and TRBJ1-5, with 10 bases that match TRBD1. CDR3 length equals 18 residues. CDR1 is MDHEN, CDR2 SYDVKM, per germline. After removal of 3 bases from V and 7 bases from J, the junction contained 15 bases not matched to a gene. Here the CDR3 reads CASSLIMWDRGGGQPQHF. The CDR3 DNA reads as TGTGCCAGCAGTTTGATAATGTGGGACAGGGGAGGTGGCCAGCCCCAGCATTTT. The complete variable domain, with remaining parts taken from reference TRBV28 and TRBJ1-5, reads DVKVTQSSRYLVKRTGEKVFLECVQDMDHENMFWYRQDPGLGLRLIYFSYDVKMKEKGDIPEGYSVSREKKERFSLILESASTNQTSMYLCASSLIMWDRGGGQPQHFGDGTRLSIL.

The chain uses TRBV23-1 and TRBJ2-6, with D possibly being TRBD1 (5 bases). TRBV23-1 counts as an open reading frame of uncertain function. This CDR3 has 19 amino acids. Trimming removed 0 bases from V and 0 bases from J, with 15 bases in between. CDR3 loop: CASSQSKAGLYSGANVLTF. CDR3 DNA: TGCGCCAGCAGTCAATCGAAGGCAGGGCTATACTCTGGGGCCAACGTCCTGACTTTC.